These 16 T cell receptor beta chains originate from one sample sequenced in a study of Ad26.COV2.S vaccination and SARS-CoV-2 variants. Generated by immunoSEQ multiplex PCR, the TCRdb table keeps only in-frame clones and is missing some. In the table there are around 86,000 clones, less than 85% of which are singletons. Sequences were derived from peripheral blood, sampled after recovery from COVID-19. The receptors stem from a human donor who had recovered from COVID-19.

The gene calls are TRBV19 and TRBJ2-7, with unresolved D. The CDR3 runs 15 residues. Per germline, CDR1 LNHDA and CDR2 SQIVND (reference sequence). The V end was cut by 0 bases, the J end by 0 bases, with 9 bases between. CDR3 coding DNA: TGTGCCAGTAGTATAGAAGCTTCCAGCTCCTACGAGCAGTACTTC. Its protein is CASSIEASSSYEQYF.

In its sample, this clone was seen once. The chain links TRBV7-2 to TRBJ1-3, with D possibly being TRBD1 (5 bases). From germline, CDR1 is SGHTA and CDR2 FQGNSA. The CDR3 is made up of 14 amino acids. Trimming removed 4 bases from V and 4 bases from J, with 11 bases in between. The CDR3 DNA reads as TGTGCCAGCAGCTCGCAGGGTACCGGAAACACCATATATTTT. Translated: CASSSQGTGNTIYF. Full variable domain (missing parts from reference TRBV7-2 and TRBJ1-3): GAGVSQSPSNKVTEKGKDVELRCDPISGHTALYWYRQSLGQGLEFLIYFQGNSAPDKSGLPSDRFSAERTGGSVSTLTIQRTQQEDSAVYLCASSSQGTGNTIYFGEGSWLTVV.

The chain carries TRBV25-1 and TRBJ1-2; D is uncertain. Germline V CDR1 and CDR2: MGHDK, SYGVNS. The ends were cut back, 6 bases at V and 4 bases at J, with 9 bases in the middle. The CDR3 runs 12 residues. CDR3 nucleotide sequence: TGTGCCAGCAGCCGGACGGGCTATGGCTACACCTTC. Translating it yields CASSRTGYGYTF.

V is TRBV28 and J is TRBJ1-5; TRBD1 matches at 10 bases. V gave up 2 bases and J gave up 8 bases; unmatched junction bases: 9. The CDR3 length is 16 residues. Germline CDR1 and CDR2: MDHEN and SYDVKM. DNA for the CDR3: TGTGCCAGCAGTTTAGGGACAGGGGAGTGGTGGAAGCCCCAGCATTTT. Amino acid sequence: CASSLGTGEWWKPQHF.

The V and J genes are TRBV7-7 and TRBJ2-1, with D perhaps TRBD2 (5 bases). The germline CDR1 and CDR2 sequences are SSHAT and FNYEAQ (reference sequence). This CDR3 is 15 amino acids long. V dropped 5 bases and J dropped 0 bases, with 11 bases sitting between them. As DNA, the CDR3 is TGTGCCAGCAGCCCACCGGGGTCCTCCTACAATGAGCAGTTCTTC. Amino acids: CASSPPGSSYNEQFF.

The V call is TRBV6-5, the J call TRBJ1-1; no clear D. V was shortened by 4 bases and J by 2 bases, with 11 bases between the two germline ends. The germline V gene encodes CDR1 MNHEY and CDR2 SVGAGI. The CDR3 is made up of 14 amino acids. CDR3 nucleotides: TGTGCCAGCAGTTTCCTAGGACCTAACACTGAAGCTTTCTTT. Protein: CASSFLGPNTEAFF.

Of note for this clone: The same CDR3 is also encoded by other DNA sequences in this sample. The chain links TRBV7-2 to TRBJ1-1, with TRBD1 as a possible D gene (6 bases). The CDR3 runs to 14 residues. V lost 5 bases and J 7 bases, leaving 17 bases between the germline ends. In germline, CDR1 is SGHTA, CDR2 FQGNSA. The CDR3 here is CASSPKSRGDEAFF. CDR3 bases: TGTGCCAGCAGCCCAAAAAGCAGGGGCGATGAAGCTTTCTTT.

The chain carries TRBV11-3 and TRBJ2-1; 15 bases agree with TRBD2. The CDR3 loop spans 15 amino acids. Trimming removed 5 bases from V and 9 bases from J; junction bases left unmatched: 5. Germline CDR1 reads SGHNT; CDR2 reads YENEEA. CDR3 sequence reads: CASSPRTSGRGEQFF. The CDR3, as DNA: TGTGCCAGCAGCCCAAGGACTAGCGGGAGGGGTGAGCAGTTCTTC.

This clone has a handful of counts. The chain employs TRBV9 and TRBJ2-7, with a tentative D call TRBD2 (7 bases). Looked up from germline, CDR1 is SGDLS and CDR2 is YYNGEE. V was shortened by 4 bases and J by 0 bases, with 17 bases between the two germline ends. This CDR3 comprises 16 residues. CDR3 sequence reads: CASSPRGGGSSYEQYF. The DNA of the CDR3 is TGTGCCAGCAGCCCTAGGGGGGGCGGGAGCTCCTACGAGCAGTACTTC. Drawing the rest from reference TRBV9 and TRBJ2-7, the complete variable domain is DSGVTQTPKHLITATGQRVTLRCSPRSGDLSVYWYQQSLDQGLQFLIQYYNGEERAKGNILERFSAQQFPDLHSELNLSSLELGDSALYFCASSPRGGGSSYEQYFGPGTRLTVT.

The rearrangement links TRBV6-1 to TRBJ1-1, with 7 bases aligning to TRBD1. Per the germline V gene, CDR1 is MNHNS and CDR2 is SASEGT. Trimming cost V 3 bases and J 13 bases; bases outside gene matches: 14. There are 14 residues in the CDR3. The chain's CDR3 is CASSDEDRSGRRFF. CDR3 sequence (DNA): TGTGCCAGCAGTGACGAGGACAGGTCAGGCCGGCGTTTCTTT.

The genes are TRBV7-2 and TRBJ2-3; 8 nucleotides match TRBD2. The CDR3 covers 18 residues. The germline V gene encodes CDR1 SGHTA and CDR2 FQGNSA. With 5 bases clipped from V and 2 bases from J, the junction kept 15 bases outside the gene matches. CDR3 bases: TGTGCCAGCAGCCATCATGAGGTACTAGCGGCCCCCACAGATACGCAGTATTTT. Amino acids: CASSHHEVLAAPTDTQYF.

This chain uses TRBV6-6 with TRBJ2-7, with D uncertain. In germline, CDR1 is MNHNY, CDR2 SVGAGI (reference sequence). The length of the CDR3 is 13 residues. Trimming removed 9 bases from V and 6 bases from J, with 18 bases in between. The CDR3 DNA follows: TGTGCCAGTCGCCTCCGGGTTTTCGGCGAGCAGTACTTC. Translation gives CASRLRVFGEQYF.

The chain links TRBV3-1 (or the pseudogene TRBV3-2) to TRBJ2-1; 15 nucleotides line up with TRBD2. This CDR3 contains 16 residues. Germline loops: CDR1 LGHDT, CDR2 YNNKEL (reference sequence). The V gene end was trimmed by 0 bases and the J gene end by 8 bases; junction bases not matched to a gene: 2. CDR3 coding DNA: TGTGCCAGCAGCCAAGATGGACTAGCGGGAGGGTATGAGCAGTTCTTC. Protein: CASSQDGLAGGYEQFF.

J is TRBJ2-7 and V is TRBV4-2; weak D call: TRBD1 (6 bases). V shed 0 bases and J shed 6 bases, with 15 bases lying between them. The germline V gene encodes CDR1 LGHNA and CDR2 YNFKEQ. This CDR3 has 15 residues. The CDR3 sequence: CASSQDRASQGEQYF. The CDR3 bases are TGTGCCAGCAGCCAAGATAGGGCGTCACAGGGCGAGCAGTACTTC.

The chain uses TRBV19 and TRBJ1-5, with 8 bases aligning to TRBD1. The germline CDR1 and CDR2 sequences are LNHDA and SQIVND (reference sequence). The length of the CDR3 is 16 residues. The trim removed 4 bases at V and 4 bases at J, leaving 9 bases unmatched. CDR3 sequence: CASSKPGQVTNQPQHF. As DNA, the CDR3 is TGTGCCAGTAGTAAGCCGGGACAGGTAACAAATCAGCCCCAGCATTTT.

The chain links TRBV4-2 to TRBJ1-5; 11 bases are a match to TRBD1. The CDR3 is 17 amino acids. V gave up 4 bases and J gave up 1 base; unmatched junction bases: 6. Per the germline V gene, CDR1 is LGHNA and CDR2 is YNFKEQ. The CDR3: CASSLGTGGKSNQPQHF. In nucleotides, the CDR3 is TGTGCCAGCAGCCTAGGGACAGGGGGTAAAAGCAATCAGCCCCAGCATTTT.